This entry concerns a single T cell receptor (beta chain). This entry comes from a study of blood T cell repertoires in COVID-19. Looking at the study overall: Collection of acute and convalescent COVID-19 samples took place in the United States, Italy and Spain.

Repertoires were generated with immunoSEQ multiplex PCR, while TCRdb's copy carries only in-frame clones and drops some. In the table there are approximately 220,000 clones, roughly 80% of which are singletons. The CDR3 totals 15 residues. Germline V gene data show CDR1 as SGHDN and CDR2 as FVKESK. The V end was cut by 1 base, the J end by 0 bases, with 8 bases between. The V and J genes are TRBV14 and TRBJ2-3; TRBD2 might be the D (6 bases). The sequence was obtained from a woman aged 45-65 years who had been exposed to COVID-19. The specimen sequenced was PBMCs or T cells enriched from blood (not recorded which). For the CDR3, the DNA is TGTGCCAGCAGCCAAGTGGGGACTAGCACAGATACGCAGTATTTT. Protein sequence: CASSQVGTSTDTQYF.